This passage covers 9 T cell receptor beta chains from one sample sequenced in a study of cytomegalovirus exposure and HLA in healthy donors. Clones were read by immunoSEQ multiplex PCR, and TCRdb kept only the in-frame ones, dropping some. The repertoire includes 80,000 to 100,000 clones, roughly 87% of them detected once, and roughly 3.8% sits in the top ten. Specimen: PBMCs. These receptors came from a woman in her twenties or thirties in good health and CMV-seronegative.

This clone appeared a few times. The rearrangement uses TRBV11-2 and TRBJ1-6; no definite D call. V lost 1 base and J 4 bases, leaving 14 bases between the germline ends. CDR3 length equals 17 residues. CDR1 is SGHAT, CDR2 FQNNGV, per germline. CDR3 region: CASSLGVGRTYNSPLHF. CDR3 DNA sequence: TGTGCCAGCAGCTTAGGGGTGGGCCGGACTTATAATTCACCCCTCCACTTT.

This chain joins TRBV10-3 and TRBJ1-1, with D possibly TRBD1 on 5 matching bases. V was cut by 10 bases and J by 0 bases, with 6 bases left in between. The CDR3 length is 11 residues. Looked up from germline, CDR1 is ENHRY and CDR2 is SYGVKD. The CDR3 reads CATGVNTEAFF. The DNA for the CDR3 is TGTGCCACGGGGGTGAACACTGAAGCTTTCTTT.

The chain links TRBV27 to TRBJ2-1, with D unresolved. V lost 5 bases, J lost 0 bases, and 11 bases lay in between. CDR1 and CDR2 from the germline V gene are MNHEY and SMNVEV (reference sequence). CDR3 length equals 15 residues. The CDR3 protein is CASSTSPSSYNEQFF. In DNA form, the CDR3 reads TGTGCCAGCAGTACCTCCCCGAGCTCCTACAATGAGCAGTTCTTC.

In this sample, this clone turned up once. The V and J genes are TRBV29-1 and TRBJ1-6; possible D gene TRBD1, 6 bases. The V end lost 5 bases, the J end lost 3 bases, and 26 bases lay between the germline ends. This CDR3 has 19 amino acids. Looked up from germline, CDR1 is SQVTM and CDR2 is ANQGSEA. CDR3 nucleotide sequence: TGCAGCGTTTTCACAATGAAGGACGGACCGGGACACTATAATTCACCCCTCCACTTT. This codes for CSVFTMKDGPGHYNSPLHF.

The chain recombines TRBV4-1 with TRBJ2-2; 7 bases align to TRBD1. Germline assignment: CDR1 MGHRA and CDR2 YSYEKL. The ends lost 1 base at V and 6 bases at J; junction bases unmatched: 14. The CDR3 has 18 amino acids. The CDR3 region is CASSQGSRGPQSPGELFF. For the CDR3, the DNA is TGCGCCAGCAGCCAAGGCTCAAGGGGGCCCCAAAGTCCCGGGGAGCTGTTTTTT.

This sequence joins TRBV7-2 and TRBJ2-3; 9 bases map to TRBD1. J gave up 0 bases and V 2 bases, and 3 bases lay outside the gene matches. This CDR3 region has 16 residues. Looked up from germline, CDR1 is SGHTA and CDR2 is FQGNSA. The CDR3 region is CASSLRQGGSTDTQYF. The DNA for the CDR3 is TGTGCCAGCAGCTTAAGACAGGGGGGTAGCACAGATACGCAGTATTTT.

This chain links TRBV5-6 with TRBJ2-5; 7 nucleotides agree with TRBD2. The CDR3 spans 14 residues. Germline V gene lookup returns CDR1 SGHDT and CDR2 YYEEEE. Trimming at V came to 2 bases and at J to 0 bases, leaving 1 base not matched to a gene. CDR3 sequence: CASSFGGNQETQYF. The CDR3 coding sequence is TGTGCCAGCAGCTTCGGGGGGAACCAAGAGACCCAGTACTTC.

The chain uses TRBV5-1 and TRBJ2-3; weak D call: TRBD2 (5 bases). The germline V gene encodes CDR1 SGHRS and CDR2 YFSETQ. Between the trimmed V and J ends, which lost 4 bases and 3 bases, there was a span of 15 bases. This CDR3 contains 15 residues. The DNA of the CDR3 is TGCGCCAGCAGCCAAGGACTCCAAAGTACAGATACGCAGTATTTT. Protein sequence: CASSQGLQSTDTQYF.

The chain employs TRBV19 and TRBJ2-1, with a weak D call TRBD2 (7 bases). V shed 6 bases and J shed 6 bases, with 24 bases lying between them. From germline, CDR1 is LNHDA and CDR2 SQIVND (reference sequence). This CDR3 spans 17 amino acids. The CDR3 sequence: CASSTRGAILRGNEQFF. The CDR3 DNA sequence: TGTGCCAGTAGCACCCGGGGGGCAATCCTGAGGGGCAATGAGCAGTTCTTC. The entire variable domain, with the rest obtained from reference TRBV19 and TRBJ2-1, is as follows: DGGITQSPKYLFRKEGQNVTLSCEQNLNHDAMYWYRQDPGQGLRLIYYSQIVNDFQKGDIAEGYSVSREKKESFPLTVTSAQKNPTAFYLCASSTRGAILRGNEQFFGPGTRLTVL.